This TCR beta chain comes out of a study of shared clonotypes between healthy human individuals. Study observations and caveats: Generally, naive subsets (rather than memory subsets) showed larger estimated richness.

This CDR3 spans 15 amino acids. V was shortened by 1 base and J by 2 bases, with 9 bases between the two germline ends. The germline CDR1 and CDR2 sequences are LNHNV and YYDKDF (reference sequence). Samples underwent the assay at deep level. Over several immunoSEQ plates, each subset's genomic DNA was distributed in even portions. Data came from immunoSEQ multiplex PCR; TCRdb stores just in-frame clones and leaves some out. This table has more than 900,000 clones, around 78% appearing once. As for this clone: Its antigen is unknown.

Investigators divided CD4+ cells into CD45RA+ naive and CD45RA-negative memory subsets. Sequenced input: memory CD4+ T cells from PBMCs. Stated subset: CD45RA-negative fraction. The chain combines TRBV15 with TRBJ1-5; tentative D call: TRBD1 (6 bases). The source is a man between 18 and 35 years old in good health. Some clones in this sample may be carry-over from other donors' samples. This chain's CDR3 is CATSRGQVGNQPQHF. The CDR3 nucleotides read TGTGCCACCAGCAGAGGACAGGTCGGCAATCAGCCCCAGCATTTT.